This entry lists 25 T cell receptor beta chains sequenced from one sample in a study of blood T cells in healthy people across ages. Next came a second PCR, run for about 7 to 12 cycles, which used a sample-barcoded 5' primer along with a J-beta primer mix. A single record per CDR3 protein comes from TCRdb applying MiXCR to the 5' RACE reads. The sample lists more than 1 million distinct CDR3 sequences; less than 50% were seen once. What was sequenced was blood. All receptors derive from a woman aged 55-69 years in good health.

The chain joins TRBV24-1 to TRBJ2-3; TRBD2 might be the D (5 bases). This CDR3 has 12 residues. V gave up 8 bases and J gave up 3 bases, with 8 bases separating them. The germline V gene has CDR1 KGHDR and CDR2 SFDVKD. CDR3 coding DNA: TGTGCCACCACCGGGGAAACAGATACGCAGTATTTT. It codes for CATTGETDTQYF.

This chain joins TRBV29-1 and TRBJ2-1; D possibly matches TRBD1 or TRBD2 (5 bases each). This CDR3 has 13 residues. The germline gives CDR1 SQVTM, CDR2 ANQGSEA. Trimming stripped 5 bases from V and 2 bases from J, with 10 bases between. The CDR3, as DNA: TGCAGCGTTACGGAGGACACCTACAATGAGCAGTTCTTC. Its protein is CSVTEDTYNEQFF.

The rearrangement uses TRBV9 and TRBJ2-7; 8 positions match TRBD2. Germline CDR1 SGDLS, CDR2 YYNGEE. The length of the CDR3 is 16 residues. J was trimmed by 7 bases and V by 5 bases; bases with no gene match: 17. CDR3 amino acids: CASRGEAGGTWDEQYF. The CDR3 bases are TGTGCCAGCAGAGGGGAGGCGGGAGGCACCTGGGATGAGCAGTACTTC. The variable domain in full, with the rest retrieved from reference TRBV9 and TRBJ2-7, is DSGVTQTPKHLITATGQRVTLRCSPRSGDLSVYWYQQSLDQGLQFLIQYYNGEERAKGNILERFSAQQFPDLHSELNLSSLELGDSALYFCASRGEAGGTWDEQYFGPGTRLTVT.

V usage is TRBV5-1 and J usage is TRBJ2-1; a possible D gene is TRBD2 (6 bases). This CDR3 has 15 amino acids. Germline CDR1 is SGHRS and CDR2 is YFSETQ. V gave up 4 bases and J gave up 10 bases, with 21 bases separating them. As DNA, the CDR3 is TGCGCCAGCAGCCCTGACGGGAGACAAATGAGCGAGCAGTTCTTC. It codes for CASSPDGRQMSEQFF.

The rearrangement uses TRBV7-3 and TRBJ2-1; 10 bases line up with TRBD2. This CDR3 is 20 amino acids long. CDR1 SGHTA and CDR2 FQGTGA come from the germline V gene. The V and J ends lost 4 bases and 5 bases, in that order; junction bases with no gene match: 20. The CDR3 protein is CASSSRSTGLTLAGDNEQFF. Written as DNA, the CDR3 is TGTGCCAGCAGCTCACGGAGCACAGGGCTAACTCTAGCGGGAGACAATGAGCAGTTCTTC.

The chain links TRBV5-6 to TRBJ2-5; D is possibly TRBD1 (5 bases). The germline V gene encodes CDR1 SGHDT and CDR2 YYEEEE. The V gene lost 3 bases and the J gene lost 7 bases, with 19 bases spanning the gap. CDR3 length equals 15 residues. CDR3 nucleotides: TGTGCCAGCAGCTCCCTGGGAAGGGCTCAGGGGACCCAGTACTTC. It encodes CASSSLGRAQGTQYF.

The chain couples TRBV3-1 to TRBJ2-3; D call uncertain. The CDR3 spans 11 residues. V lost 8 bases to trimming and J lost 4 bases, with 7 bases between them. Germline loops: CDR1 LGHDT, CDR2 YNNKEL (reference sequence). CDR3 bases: TGTGCCAGCCTTGGTGCAGATACGCAGTATTTT. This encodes CASLGADTQYF.

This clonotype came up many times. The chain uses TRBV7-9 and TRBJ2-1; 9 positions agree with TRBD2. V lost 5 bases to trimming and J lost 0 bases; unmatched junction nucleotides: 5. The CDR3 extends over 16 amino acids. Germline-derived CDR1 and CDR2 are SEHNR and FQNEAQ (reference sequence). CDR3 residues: CASSPLAGSSYNEQFF. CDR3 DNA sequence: TGTGCCAGCAGCCCGCTAGCGGGAAGCTCCTACAATGAGCAGTTCTTC. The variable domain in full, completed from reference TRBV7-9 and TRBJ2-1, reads DTGVSQNPRHKITKRGQNVTFRCDPISEHNRLYWYRQTLGQGPEFLTYFQNEAQLEKSRLLSDRFSAERPKGSFSTLEIQRTEQGDSAMYLCASSPLAGSSYNEQFFGPGTRLTVL.

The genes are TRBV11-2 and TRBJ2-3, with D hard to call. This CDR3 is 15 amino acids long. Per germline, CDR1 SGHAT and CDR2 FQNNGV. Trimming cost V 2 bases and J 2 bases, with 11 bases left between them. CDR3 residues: CASSLKAVPTDTQYF. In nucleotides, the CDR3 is TGTGCCAGCAGCTTAAAGGCAGTCCCCACAGATACGCAGTATTTT.

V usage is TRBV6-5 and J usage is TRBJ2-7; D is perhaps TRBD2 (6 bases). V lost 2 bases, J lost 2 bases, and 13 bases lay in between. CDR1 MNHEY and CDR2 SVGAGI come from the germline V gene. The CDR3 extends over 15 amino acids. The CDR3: CASSYRPGAAYEQYF. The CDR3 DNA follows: TGTGCCAGCAGTTACCGCCCGGGAGCGGCCTACGAGCAGTACTTC.

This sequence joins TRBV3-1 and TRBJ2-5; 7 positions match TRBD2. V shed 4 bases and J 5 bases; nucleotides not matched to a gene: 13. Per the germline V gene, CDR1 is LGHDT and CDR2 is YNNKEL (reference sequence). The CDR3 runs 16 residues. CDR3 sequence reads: CASSRGLVGGLETQYF. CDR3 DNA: TGTGCCAGCAGCCGAGGACTCGTGGGAGGGTTGGAGACCCAGTACTTC.

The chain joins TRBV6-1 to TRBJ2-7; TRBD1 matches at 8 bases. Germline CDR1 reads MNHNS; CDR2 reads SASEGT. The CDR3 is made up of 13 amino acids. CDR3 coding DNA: TGTGTTACGGACAGGGCTCGCGGCTACGAGCAGTACTTC. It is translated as CVTDRARGYEQYF.

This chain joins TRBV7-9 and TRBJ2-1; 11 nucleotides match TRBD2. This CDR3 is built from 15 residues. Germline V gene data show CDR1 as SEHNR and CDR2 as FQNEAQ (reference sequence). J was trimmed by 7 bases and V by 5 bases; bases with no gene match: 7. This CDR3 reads CASSHSGGARNEQFF. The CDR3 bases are TGTGCCAGCAGCCATAGCGGGGGGGCCAGGAATGAGCAGTTCTTC.

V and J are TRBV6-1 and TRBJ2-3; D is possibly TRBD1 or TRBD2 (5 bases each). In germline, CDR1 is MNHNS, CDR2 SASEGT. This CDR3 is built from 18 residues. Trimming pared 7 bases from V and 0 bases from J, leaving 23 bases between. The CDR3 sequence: CASILGEGSRPSTDTQYF. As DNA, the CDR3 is TGTGCCAGCATCCTGGGGGAAGGGAGCCGCCCAAGCACAGATACGCAGTATTTT.

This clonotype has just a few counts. CDR3 sequence reads: CASRTPTGLAGGDEQFF. The CDR3 DNA sequence: TGTGCCAGCAGGACTCCGACCGGACTAGCGGGAGGTGATGAGCAGTTCTTC. V and J are TRBV6-1 and TRBJ2-1, with 14 bases lining up with TRBD2. The CDR3 is 17 residues long. The J segment lost 8 bases and the V segment lost 6 bases, leaving 12 bases of the junction unmatched. Looked up from germline, CDR1 is MNHNS and CDR2 is SASEGT.

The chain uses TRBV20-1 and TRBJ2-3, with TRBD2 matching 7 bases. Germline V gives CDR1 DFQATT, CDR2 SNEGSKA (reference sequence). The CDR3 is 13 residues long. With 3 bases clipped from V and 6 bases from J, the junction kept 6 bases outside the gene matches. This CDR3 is CSASPGLSDTQYF. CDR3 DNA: TGCAGTGCTAGCCCGGGACTATCGGATACGCAGTATTTT.

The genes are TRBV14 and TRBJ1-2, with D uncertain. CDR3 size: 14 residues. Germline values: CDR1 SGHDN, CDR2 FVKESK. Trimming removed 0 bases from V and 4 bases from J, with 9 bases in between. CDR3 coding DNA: TGTGCCAGCAGCCAAGACATTAGAGGCTATGGCTACACCTTC. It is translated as CASSQDIRGYGYTF.

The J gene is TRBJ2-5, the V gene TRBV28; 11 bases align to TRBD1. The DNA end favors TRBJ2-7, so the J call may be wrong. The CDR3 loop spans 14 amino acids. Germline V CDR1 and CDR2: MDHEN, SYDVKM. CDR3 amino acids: CASRGTGGFLEQYF. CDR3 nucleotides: TGTGCCAGCAGGGGGACAGGGGGATTCCTCGAGCAGTACTTC.

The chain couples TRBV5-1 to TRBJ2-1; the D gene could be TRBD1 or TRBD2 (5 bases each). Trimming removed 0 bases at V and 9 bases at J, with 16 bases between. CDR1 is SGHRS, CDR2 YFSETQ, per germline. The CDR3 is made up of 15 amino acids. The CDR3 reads CASSLGGQGLREQFF. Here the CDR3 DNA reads TGCGCCAGCAGCTTGGGCGGGCAGGGCTTGCGTGAGCAGTTCTTC. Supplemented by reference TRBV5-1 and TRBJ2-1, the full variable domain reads KAGVTQTPRYLIKTRGQQVTLSCSPISGHRSVSWYQQTPGQGLQFLFEYFSETQRNKGNFPGRFSGRQFSNSRSEMNVSTLELGDSALYLCASSLGGQGLREQFFGPGTRLTVL.

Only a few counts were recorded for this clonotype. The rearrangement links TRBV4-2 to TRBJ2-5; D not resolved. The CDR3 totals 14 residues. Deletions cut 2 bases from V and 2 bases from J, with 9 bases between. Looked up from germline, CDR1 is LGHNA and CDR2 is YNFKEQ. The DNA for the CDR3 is TGTGCCAGCAGCCAAAAAGGCCAGCAAGAGACCCAGTACTTC. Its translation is CASSQKGQQETQYF.

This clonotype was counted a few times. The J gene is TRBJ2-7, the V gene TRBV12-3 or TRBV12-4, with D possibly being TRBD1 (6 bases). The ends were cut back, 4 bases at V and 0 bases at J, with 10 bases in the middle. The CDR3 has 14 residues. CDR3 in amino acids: CASSSDRSSYEQYF. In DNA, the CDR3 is TGTGCCAGCAGTTCCGACAGGTCCTCCTACGAGCAGTACTTC.

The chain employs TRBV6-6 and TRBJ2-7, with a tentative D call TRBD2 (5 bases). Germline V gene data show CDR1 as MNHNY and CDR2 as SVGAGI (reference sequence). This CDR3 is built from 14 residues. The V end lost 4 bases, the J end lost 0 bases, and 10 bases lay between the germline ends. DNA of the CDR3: TGTGCCAGCAGTTCAATCGGAGGCTCCTACGAGCAGTACTTC. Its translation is CASSSIGGSYEQYF.

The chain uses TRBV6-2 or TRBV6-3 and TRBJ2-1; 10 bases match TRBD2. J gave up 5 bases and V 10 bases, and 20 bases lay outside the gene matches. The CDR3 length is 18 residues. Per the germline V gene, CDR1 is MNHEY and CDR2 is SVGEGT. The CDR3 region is CATSTLSKTSGLDNEQFF. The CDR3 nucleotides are TGTGCCACCTCTACGTTAAGCAAGACTAGCGGGTTAGACAATGAGCAGTTCTTC.

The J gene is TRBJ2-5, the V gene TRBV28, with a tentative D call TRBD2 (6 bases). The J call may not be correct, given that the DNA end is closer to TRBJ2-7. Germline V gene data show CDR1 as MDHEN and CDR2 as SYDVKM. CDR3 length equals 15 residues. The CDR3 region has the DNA TGTGCCAGCAGTTTCGGCGGGGCAGGGACCTACGAGCAGTACTTC. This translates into CASSFGGAGTYEQYF.

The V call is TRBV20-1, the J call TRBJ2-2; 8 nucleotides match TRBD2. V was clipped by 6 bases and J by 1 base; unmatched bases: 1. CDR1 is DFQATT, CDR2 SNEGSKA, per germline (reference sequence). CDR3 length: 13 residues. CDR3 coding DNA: TGCAGTGCCGGGGGGGGGAACACCGGGGAGCTGTTTTTT. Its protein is CSAGGGNTGELFF.